One TCR beta chain is described in this entry. The CDR3 spans 14 residues. The germline V gene encodes CDR1 MNHNY and CDR2 SVGAGI (reference sequence). V was clipped by 9 bases and J by 1 base; unmatched bases: 7. These data are taken from a study of blood T cell repertoires in COVID-19. About the study: Specimens from acute and convalescent COVID-19 originated in the United States, Italy and Spain. Sample material is recorded as cDNA or gDNA derived from T cells, B-cell-depleted T cells, or PBMCs.

Profiled with immunoSEQ multiplex PCR; TCRdb holds only in-frame clones, not every one. The sample shows some 520,000 clones, 89% of them seen only once. The chain couples TRBV6-6 to TRBJ1-1; 8 bases fit TRBD1. Sequenced material: peripheral blood. This clonotype was obtained from a man between 18 and 29 years old with COVID-19, enrolled during active disease. In nucleotides, the CDR3 is TGTGCCAGTGGGGCAGGGGGCTGGAACACTGAAGCTTTCTTT. Translating gives CASGAGGWNTEAFF.